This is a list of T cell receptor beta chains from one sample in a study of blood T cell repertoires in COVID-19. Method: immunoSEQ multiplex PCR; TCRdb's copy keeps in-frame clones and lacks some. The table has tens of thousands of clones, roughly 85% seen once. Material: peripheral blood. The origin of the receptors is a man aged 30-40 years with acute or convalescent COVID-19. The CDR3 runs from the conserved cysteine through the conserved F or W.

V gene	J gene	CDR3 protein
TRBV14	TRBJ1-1	CASSQTQGRDTEAFF
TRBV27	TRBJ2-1	CASSFRETRRNEQFF
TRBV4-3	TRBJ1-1	CASSPTLMNTEAFF
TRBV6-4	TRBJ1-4	CASSPTGGSTNEKLFF
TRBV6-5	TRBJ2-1	CASLLAEYNEQFF
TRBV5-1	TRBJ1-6	CASSLAGTGRSPLHF
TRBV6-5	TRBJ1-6	CASSYGQGLGSPLHF
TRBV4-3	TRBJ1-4	CASSQRYTIANEKLFF
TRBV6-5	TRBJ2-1	CAAGRGAGAGEQFF
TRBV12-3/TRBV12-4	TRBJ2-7	CASTRTSSYEQYF
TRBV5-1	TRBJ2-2	CASSLIAKPTGELFF
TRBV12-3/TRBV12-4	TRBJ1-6	CASSPQGNSPLHF
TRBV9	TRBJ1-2	CASSVARTGELYGYTF
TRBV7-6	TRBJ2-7	CASSSRGTSGSYEQYF
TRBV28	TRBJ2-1	CASSLETGLQFF
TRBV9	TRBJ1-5	CASTRGRDGQPQHF
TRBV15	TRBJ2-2	CATSRAAGELFF
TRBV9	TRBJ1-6	CASSLGGGYSPLHF
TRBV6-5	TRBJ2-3	CASSYRQAQYF
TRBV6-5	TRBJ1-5	CASSDRSNQPQHF